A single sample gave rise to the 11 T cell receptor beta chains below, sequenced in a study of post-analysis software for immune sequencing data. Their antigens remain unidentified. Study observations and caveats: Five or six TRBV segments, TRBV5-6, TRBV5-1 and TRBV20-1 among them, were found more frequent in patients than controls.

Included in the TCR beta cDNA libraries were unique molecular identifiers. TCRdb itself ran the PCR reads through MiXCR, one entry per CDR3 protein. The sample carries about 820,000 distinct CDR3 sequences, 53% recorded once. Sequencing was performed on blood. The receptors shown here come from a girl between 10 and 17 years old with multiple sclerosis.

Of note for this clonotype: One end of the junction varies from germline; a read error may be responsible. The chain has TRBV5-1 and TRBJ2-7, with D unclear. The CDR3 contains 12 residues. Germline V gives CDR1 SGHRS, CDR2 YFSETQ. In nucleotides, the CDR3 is TGCGCCAGCAGCTTTGGTTCCTACGGGCAGTACTTC. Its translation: CASSFGSYGQYF.

CDR3 in amino acids: CASSSGTASGGHEQYF. The CDR3 DNA follows: TGTGCCAGCAGCTCGGGAACCGCTAGCGGGGGCCACGAGCAGTACTTC. The chain couples TRBV11-2 to TRBJ2-7, with 10 bases fitting TRBD2. Germline V CDR1 and CDR2: SGHAT, FQNNGV. This CDR3 has 16 residues. V shed 4 bases, J shed 5 bases, and the junction held 11 bases outside the gene matches.

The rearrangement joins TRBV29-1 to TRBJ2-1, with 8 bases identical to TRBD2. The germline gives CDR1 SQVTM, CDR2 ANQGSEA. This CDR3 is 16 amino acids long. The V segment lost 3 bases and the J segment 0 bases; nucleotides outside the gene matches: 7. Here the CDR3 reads CSVEGTRQSSYNEQFF. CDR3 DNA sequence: TGCAGCGTTGAGGGGACTAGACAAAGCTCCTACAATGAGCAGTTCTTC.

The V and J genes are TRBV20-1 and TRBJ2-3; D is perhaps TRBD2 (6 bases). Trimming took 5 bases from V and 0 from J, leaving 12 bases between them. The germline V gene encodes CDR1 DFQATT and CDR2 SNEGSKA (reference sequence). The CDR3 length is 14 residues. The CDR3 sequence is CSAEVAASTDTQYF. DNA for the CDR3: TGCAGTGCTGAGGTAGCGGCTAGCACAGATACGCAGTATTTT.

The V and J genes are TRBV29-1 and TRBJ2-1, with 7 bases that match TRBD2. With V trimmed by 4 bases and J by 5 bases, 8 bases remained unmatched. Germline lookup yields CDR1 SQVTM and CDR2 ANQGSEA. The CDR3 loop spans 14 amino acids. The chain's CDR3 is CSVVGWGGNNEQFF. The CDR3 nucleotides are TGCAGCGTTGTGGGTTGGGGGGGAAACAATGAGCAGTTCTTC.

The CDR3 DNA reads as TGCGCCAGCAGCTTGTTCACACAATACGAGCAGTACTTC. Protein sequence: CASSLFTQYEQYF. The rearrangement links TRBV5-1 to TRBJ2-7, with D unclear. Germline values: CDR1 SGHRS, CDR2 YFSETQ. V lost 1 base and J 4 bases, leaving 9 bases between the germline ends. The CDR3 contains 13 residues.

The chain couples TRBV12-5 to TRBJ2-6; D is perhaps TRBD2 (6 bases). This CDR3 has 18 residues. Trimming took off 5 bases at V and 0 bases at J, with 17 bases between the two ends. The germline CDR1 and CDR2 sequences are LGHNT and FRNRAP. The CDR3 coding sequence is TGTGCTAGTGGTGCCCGGCGGGGCCCAAGCTCTGGGGCCAACGTCCTGACTTTC. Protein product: CASGARRGPSSGANVLTF.

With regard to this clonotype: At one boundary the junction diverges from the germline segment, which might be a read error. CDR3 sequence: CASSFRWGAVGEKRFF. For the CDR3, the DNA is TGTGCCAGCAGCTTCCGATGGGGGGCAGTAGGGGAAAAACGGTTTTTT. The chain couples TRBV7-2 to TRBJ1-4; a possible D gene is TRBD1 (6 bases). Per germline, CDR1 SGHTA and CDR2 FQGNSA. The length of the CDR3 is 16 residues.

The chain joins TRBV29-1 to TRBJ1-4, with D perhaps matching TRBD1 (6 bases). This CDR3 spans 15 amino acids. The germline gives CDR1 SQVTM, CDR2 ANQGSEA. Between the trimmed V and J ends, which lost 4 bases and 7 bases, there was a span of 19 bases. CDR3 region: CSVGVSAGVVEKLFF. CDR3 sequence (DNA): TGCAGCGTTGGTGTATCGGCAGGGGTAGTTGAAAAACTGTTTTTT.

The CDR3 loop reads CASTMGRGTEAFF. The DNA of the CDR3 is TGTGCCAGCACCATGGGGAGAGGGACTGAAGCTTTCTTT. The rearrangement links TRBV6-5 to TRBJ1-1; no definite D call. The CDR3 has 13 residues. Between the trimmed V and J ends, which lost 7 bases and 5 bases, there was a span of 14 bases. In germline, CDR1 is MNHEY, CDR2 SVGAGI.

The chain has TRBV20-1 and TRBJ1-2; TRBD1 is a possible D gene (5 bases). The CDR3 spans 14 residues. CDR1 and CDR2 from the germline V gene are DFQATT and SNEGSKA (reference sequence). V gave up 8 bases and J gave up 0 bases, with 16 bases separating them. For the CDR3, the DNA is TGCAGTATCGATAGAAGGGACGCTAACTATGGCTACACCTTC. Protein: CSIDRRDANYGYTF.